This T cell receptor beta chain was sequenced in a study of human T cells and chemical hapten exposure. This clonotype appeared many times. TCRdb called the RACE reads again in MiXCR, with one record for every CDR3 protein. The table shows 30,000 to 40,000 distinct CDR3 sequences, with 5.5% occurring only once. The sample's time point: healthy volunteer bleed at 6 weeks. The authors' total RNA extraction used unfractionated whole blood. The length of the CDR3 is 16 residues. Germline V gives CDR1 SNHLY, CDR2 FYNNEI. Trimming took off 5 bases at V and 10 bases at J, with 26 bases between the two ends. V and J are TRBV2 and TRBJ1-1, with unresolved D. Sequencing was done on a sample of whole blood. This TCR was recovered from a human donor in good health. Some clones in this sample may be carry-over from other donors' samples. Here the CDR3 DNA reads TGTGCCAGCAGTAAACGGGTCGATGGGAAAGCTAGGACAGCTTTCTTT. Its protein product is CASSKRVDGKARTAFF.